The sample holds one count of the clone carrying this T cell receptor (beta chain). Its antigen remains unidentified. These data come from a study of cytomegalovirus exposure and HLA in healthy donors. Both 60 Vbeta primers and 13 Jbeta primers went into the PCR. Only in-frame clones appear in the TCRdb table, and some are missing; sequencing was by immunoSEQ multiplex PCR. The sample has about 110,000 clones, roughly 73% seen once. The CDR3 length is 11 residues. Trimming took off 2 bases at V and 8 bases at J, with 7 bases between the two ends. Germline assignment: CDR1 SGHRS and CDR2 YFSETQ. Points from the study as a whole: Later, TCR association rates were found to vary by HLA locus, highest for DRB1 and lowest for HLA-C. Follow-up analysis later connected one missense variant in DCLRE1C with trimming of TCR beta V- and J-genes.

What was sequenced was PBMCs. This receptor was obtained from a woman aged 25 to 39 in good health and CMV-seronegative. The gene calls are TRBV5-1 and TRBJ1-1; no definite D call. The CDR3 sequence: CASSFQSEAFF. The CDR3 nucleotides read TGCGCCAGCAGCTTTCAAAGCGAAGCTTTCTTT. The full variable domain, its missing parts supplied by reference TRBV5-1 and TRBJ1-1, is KAGVTQTPRYLIKTRGQQVTLSCSPISGHRSVSWYQQTPGQGLQFLFEYFSETQRNKGNFPGRFSGRQFSNSRSEMNVSTLELGDSALYLCASSFQSEAFFGQGTRLTVV.